The rows below give T cell receptor beta chains drawn from one sample of a study of cytomegalovirus exposure and HLA in healthy donors. Sequencing used immunoSEQ multiplex PCR; TCRdb keeps in-frame clones, though not all of them. The table lists around 150,000 clones, approximately 90% of them singletons. Source material: PBMCs. These TCRs come from a man younger than 35 in good health and CMV-seronegative. Both conserved end residues are part of each CDR3. Each record gives: V gene, clone size, J gene, D gene, CDR3 DNA, CDR3 protein. A D gene is named only where the DNA matches it firmly. The listing skips clone size in some rows; elsewhere it reads once, few, many or a size class.

v_call: TRBV7-7; clone_size: few; j_call: TRBJ2-3; d_call: NA; cdr3_nt: TGTGCTAGCAGCTTAGGACTGGAAAGCACAGATACGCAGTATTTT; cdr3_aa: CASSLGLESTDTQYF
v_call: TRBV20-1; clone_size: NA; j_call: TRBJ2-3; d_call: NA; cdr3_nt: TGCAGTGCGAGGTTAGATACGCAGTATTTT; cdr3_aa: CSARLDTQYF
v_call: TRBV25-1; clone_size: NA; j_call: TRBJ2-1; d_call: NA; cdr3_nt: TGTGCCAGCAGTGAATATACGGATGAGCAGTTCTTC; cdr3_aa: CASSEYTDEQFF
v_call: TRBV27; clone_size: NA; j_call: TRBJ1-1; d_call: NA; cdr3_nt: TGTGCCAGCAGTTTATCCCCGACAGCGAACACTGAAGCTTTCTTT; cdr3_aa: CASSLSPTANTEAFF
v_call: TRBV27; clone_size: NA; j_call: TRBJ2-7; d_call: NA; cdr3_nt: TGTGCCAGCAGGTCTCTAGATTCCTACGAGCAGTACTTC; cdr3_aa: CASRSLDSYEQYF
v_call: TRBV5-1; clone_size: NA; j_call: TRBJ1-5; d_call: TRBD1; cdr3_nt: TGCGCCAGCAGCTTACAGGGGCCGGATCAGCCCCAGCATTTT; cdr3_aa: CASSLQGPDQPQHF
v_call: TRBV27; clone_size: NA; j_call: TRBJ1-2; d_call: TRBD1; cdr3_nt: TGTGCCAGCAGTTTGTCGGGACAGACTTATGGCTACACCTTC; cdr3_aa: CASSLSGQTYGYTF
v_call: TRBV6-5; clone_size: NA; j_call: TRBJ2-1; d_call: NA; cdr3_nt: TGTGCCAGCAACCCGGGGTCGAGCTCCTACAATGAGCAGTTCTTC; cdr3_aa: CASNPGSSSYNEQFF
v_call: TRBV27; clone_size: NA; j_call: TRBJ1-2; d_call: TRBD1; cdr3_nt: TGTGCCAGCGGATTAGCGGGACAGGGGCCCAGGGACTATGGCTACACCTTC; cdr3_aa: CASGLAGQGPRDYGYTF
v_call: TRBV6-5; clone_size: NA; j_call: TRBJ2-7; d_call: TRBD2; cdr3_nt: TGTGCCAGCAGTCCAAGCGGGAGCGGGTACGAGCAGTACTTC; cdr3_aa: CASSPSGSGYEQYF
v_call: TRBV18; clone_size: NA; j_call: TRBJ2-2; d_call: TRBD2; cdr3_nt: TGTGCCAGCTCACCAAAACCTAGCGGGGGCTACACCGGGGAGCTGTTTTTT; cdr3_aa: CASSPKPSGGYTGELFF
v_call: TRBV28; clone_size: NA; j_call: TRBJ2-3; d_call: NA; cdr3_nt: TGTGCCAGCAGGCCTCACCCGGGAAAGAGCACAGATACGCAGTATTTT; cdr3_aa: CASRPHPGKSTDTQYF
v_call: TRBV7-9; clone_size: NA; j_call: TRBJ1-6; d_call: TRBD1; cdr3_nt: TGTGCCAGCAGCCTAGGGGGCCAGGGTTCACCCCTCCACTTT; cdr3_aa: CASSLGGQGSPLHF
v_call: TRBV18; clone_size: once; j_call: TRBJ1-5; d_call: NA; cdr3_nt: TGTGCCAGCTCACTGGGACGGGGGAAGCCCCAGCATTTT; cdr3_aa: CASSLGRGKPQHF
v_call: TRBV7-9; clone_size: once; j_call: TRBJ1-6; d_call: NA; cdr3_nt: TGTGCCAGCAGCTTTTACTCCGTCTCAGGGTCTCCACCCCTCCACTTT; cdr3_aa: CASSFYSVSGSPPLHF
v_call: TRBV4-1; clone_size: NA; j_call: TRBJ2-5; d_call: TRBD2; cdr3_nt: TGCGCCAGCAGTCGACTAGCGGGAGACCAAGAGACCCAGTACTTC; cdr3_aa: CASSRLAGDQETQYF
v_call: TRBV5-6; clone_size: few; j_call: TRBJ1-6; d_call: TRBD1; cdr3_nt: TGTGCCAGCAGCTTGGCCTCCCAGGGGGCGCTTTCACCCCTCCACTTT; cdr3_aa: CASSLASQGALSPLHF
v_call: TRBV5-4; clone_size: NA; j_call: TRBJ2-6; d_call: NA; cdr3_nt: TGTGCCAGCAGCCTGGACAGCTCTGGGGCCAACGTCCTGACTTTC; cdr3_aa: CASSLDSSGANVLTF
v_call: TRBV7-9; clone_size: NA; j_call: TRBJ2-7; d_call: NA; cdr3_nt: TGTGCCAGCAGCTTAGATCTCTCCGGAGCCCACGAGCAGTACTTC; cdr3_aa: CASSLDLSGAHEQYF
v_call: TRBV7-2; clone_size: NA; j_call: TRBJ2-1; d_call: TRBD2; cdr3_nt: TGTGCCAGCAGCGCCTTACTAGCGGGGCTTGAGCAGTTCTTC; cdr3_aa: CASSALLAGLEQFF
v_call: TRBV4-2; clone_size: NA; j_call: TRBJ1-2; d_call: TRBD1; cdr3_nt: TGTGCCAGCGTCGAAGAACAGGGGGCGTATGGCTACACCTTC; cdr3_aa: CASVEEQGAYGYTF
v_call: TRBV19; clone_size: once; j_call: TRBJ2-2; d_call: TRBD2; cdr3_nt: TGTGCCAGTATAACACGGGGGGGATTTCCCGGGGAGCTGTTTTTT; cdr3_aa: CASITRGGFPGELFF
v_call: TRBV7-8; clone_size: NA; j_call: TRBJ1-2; d_call: NA; cdr3_nt: TGTGCCAGCAGTCCAGGGGACATAGGTGGGGACTATGGCTACACCTTC; cdr3_aa: CASSPGDIGGDYGYTF
v_call: TRBV5-1; clone_size: NA; j_call: TRBJ2-1; d_call: TRBD2; cdr3_nt: TGCGCCAGCAGCTCGGGACTAGCGGAGCGGTCGGAGCAGTTCTTC; cdr3_aa: CASSSGLAERSEQFF
v_call: TRBV12-5; clone_size: NA; j_call: TRBJ1-1; d_call: TRBD1; cdr3_nt: TGTGCTAGTGGTTTCTCCCCGGACAGGGAGAACACTGAAGCTTTCTTT; cdr3_aa: CASGFSPDRENTEAFF
v_call: TRBV2; clone_size: NA; j_call: TRBJ2-1; d_call: TRBD1; cdr3_nt: TGTGCCAGCAGTGAGGGGACAGGAAATGAGCAGTTCTTC; cdr3_aa: CASSEGTGNEQFF
v_call: TRBV5-1; clone_size: NA; j_call: TRBJ2-1; d_call: NA; cdr3_nt: TGCGCCAGCAGCTTTGGGGCTCACAATGAGCAGTTCTTC; cdr3_aa: CASSFGAHNEQFF
v_call: TRBV2; clone_size: NA; j_call: TRBJ2-5; d_call: TRBD2; cdr3_nt: TGTGCCAGCAGTGGGACTAGCGGGAGCGAGACCCAGTACTTC; cdr3_aa: CASSGTSGSETQYF
v_call: TRBV4-1; clone_size: NA; j_call: TRBJ1-2; d_call: NA; cdr3_nt: TGCGCCAGCAGCCAAGTGGAGGGGCTAGGTAGCTATGGCTACACCTTC; cdr3_aa: CASSQVEGLGSYGYTF
v_call: TRBV10-1; clone_size: once; j_call: TRBJ2-7; d_call: NA; cdr3_nt: TGCGCCAGCAGTGAGAGAGGGTTGTCCTACGAGCAGTACTTC; cdr3_aa: CASSERGLSYEQYF
v_call: TRBV11-2; clone_size: few; j_call: TRBJ2-7; d_call: TRBD2; cdr3_nt: TGTGCCAGCAGCTTACTAGCGGTATCCTACGAGCAGTACTTC; cdr3_aa: CASSLLAVSYEQYF
v_call: TRBV7-6; clone_size: NA; j_call: TRBJ1-4; d_call: NA; cdr3_nt: TGTGCCAGCAGCCTCCCGGTTGGTAGCGGGGATGAAAAACTGTTTTTT; cdr3_aa: CASSLPVGSGDEKLFF
v_call: TRBV7-2; clone_size: NA; j_call: TRBJ2-5; d_call: TRBD2; cdr3_nt: TGTGCCAGCAGCGGGACTAGCGGGTACCTTGGGCCCCAGTACTTC; cdr3_aa: CASSGTSGYLGPQYF